A selection of T cell receptor beta chains follows, all from one sample in a study of blood T cell repertoires in COVID-19. Profiling relied on immunoSEQ multiplex PCR, and the TCRdb table lists in-frame clones only, not all of them. The sample includes 250,000 to 300,000 clones, 81% of them seen just once. Sequenced sample: peripheral blood. These receptors were taken from a woman aged 55-70 years with active or convalescent COVID-19. CDR3s include the opening cysteine and the closing phenylalanine or tryptophan. The order of the fields is V gene, J gene, clone size, D gene, CDR3 protein, CDR3 DNA. The D gene is left open where the match is weak. Size is stated for part of the rows, as once, few or many counts, or as a class when the clone is expanded.

TRBV29-1	TRBJ1-5	.	.	CSVATGGNQPQHF	TGCAGCGTGGCAACGGGGGGCAATCAGCCCCAGCATTTT
TRBV7-8	TRBJ1-1	.	.	CASSLARTEFTEAFF	TGTGCCAGCAGCTTAGCCAGGACAGAATTTACTGAAGCTTTCTTT
TRBV7-9	TRBJ1-6	.	.	CASSFQRLGDSPLHF	TGTGCCAGCAGCTTCCAGAGACTAGGGGATTCACCCCTCCACTTT
TRBV3-1/TRBV3-2	TRBJ1-2	once	TRBD1	CASRGQGNYGYTF	TGTGCCAGCAGGGGACAGGGTAACTATGGCTACACCTTC
TRBV12-5	TRBJ2-2	.	.	CASGPTAAIHGGELFF	TGTGCTAGTGGTCCTACGGCAGCTATTCACGGGGGGGAGCTGTTTTTT
TRBV19	TRBJ1-1	.	.	CASSYDSQLEAFF	TGTGCCAGTAGTTATGATTCACAGCTTGAAGCTTTCTTT
TRBV6-1	TRBJ1-5	.	.	CASSESWGQDQPQHF	TGTGCCAGCAGTGAATCTTGGGGGCAAGATCAGCCCCAGCATTTT
TRBV7-9	TRBJ2-2	.	.	CASSLEQKVLFF	TGTGCCAGCAGCTTAGAACAGAAGGTGCTGTTTTTT
TRBV19	TRBJ1-1	.	.	CASSIARGNTEAFF	TGTGCCAGTAGTATCGCCCGGGGGAACACTGAAGCTTTCTTT
TRBV5-4	TRBJ2-6	.	TRBD1	CASSPSGTVLSGANVLTF	TGTGCCAGCAGCCCTTCGGGGACAGTGCTCTCTGGGGCCAACGTCCTGACTTTC
TRBV6-5	TRBJ2-3	.	.	CASSYSTSTDTQYF	TGTGCCAGCAGTTACTCGACTAGCACAGATACGCAGTATTTT
TRBV4-2	TRBJ2-1	once	.	CASSHPSGNEQFF	TGTGCCAGCAGCCATCCGTCCGGGAATGAGCAGTTCTTC
TRBV10-3	TRBJ1-1	.	.	CATTRDTWNTEAFF	TGTGCCACAACCCGGGACACATGGAACACTGAAGCTTTCTTT
TRBV7-6	TRBJ1-4	.	.	CASTLGDSTDEKLFF	TGTGCCAGTACTCTCGGGGATAGTACCGATGAAAAACTGTTTTTT
TRBV27	TRBJ1-2	.	.	CASSPEVPMPSFNYGYTF	TGTGCCAGCAGTCCCGAGGTCCCCATGCCTTCGTTTAACTATGGCTACACCTTC
TRBV19	TRBJ2-7	.	.	CASSMMAGAFYEQYF	TGTGCCAGTAGTATGATGGCAGGGGCTTTCTACGAGCAGTACTTC
TRBV5-1	TRBJ1-2	.	TRBD1	CASSLPPRGTGSNYGYTF	TGCGCCAGCAGCTTGCCCCCCCGGGGGACAGGGTCTAACTATGGCTACACCTTC
TRBV20-1	TRBJ1-2	few	.	CSASVSGGYTF	TGCAGTGCTTCGGTGAGCGGGGGCTACACCTTC
TRBV27	TRBJ1-5	.	TRBD1	CASSPDSPDRGFPFSNQPQHF	TGTGCCAGCAGTCCCGATTCCCCGGACAGGGGGTTCCCCTTTAGCAATCAGCCCCAGCATTTT
TRBV12-3/TRBV12-4	TRBJ1-5	once	TRBD1	CASSAGQEQPQHF	TGTGCCAGCAGCGCGGGACAGGAGCAGCCCCAGCATTTT
TRBV6-5	TRBJ1-5	once	.	CASSPSNINQPQHF	TGTGCCAGCAGTCCGTCGAACATTAATCAGCCCCAGCATTTT
TRBV11-2	TRBJ2-2	.	TRBD1	CASTPGGEVGELFF	TGTGCCAGCACCCCAGGGGGAGAAGTAGGGGAGCTGTTTTTT
TRBV4-2	TRBJ2-2	.	TRBD2	CASSQVPSGGAYTGELFF	TGTGCCAGCAGCCAAGTTCCTAGCGGGGGGGCCTACACCGGGGAGCTGTTTTTT
TRBV7-2	TRBJ2-7	.	.	CASTSYYEQYF	TGTGCCAGCACCTCTTACTACGAGCAGTACTTC